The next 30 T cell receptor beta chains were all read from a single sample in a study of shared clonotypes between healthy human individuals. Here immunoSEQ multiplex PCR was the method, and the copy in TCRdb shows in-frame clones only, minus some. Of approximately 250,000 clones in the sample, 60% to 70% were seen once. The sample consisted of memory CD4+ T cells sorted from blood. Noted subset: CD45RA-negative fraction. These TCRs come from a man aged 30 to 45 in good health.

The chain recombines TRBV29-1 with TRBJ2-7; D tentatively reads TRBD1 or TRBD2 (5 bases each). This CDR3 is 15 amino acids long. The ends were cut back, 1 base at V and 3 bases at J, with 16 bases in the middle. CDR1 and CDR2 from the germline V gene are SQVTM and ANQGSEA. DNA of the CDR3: TGCAGCGTTGAAGGGGGTAAAGGGACGTACTACGAGCAGTACTTC. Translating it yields CSVEGGKGTYYEQYF.

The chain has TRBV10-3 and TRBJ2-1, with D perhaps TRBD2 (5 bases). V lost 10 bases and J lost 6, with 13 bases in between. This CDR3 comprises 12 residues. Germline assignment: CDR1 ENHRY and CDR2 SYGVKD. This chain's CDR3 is CATAGLANEQFF. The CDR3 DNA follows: TGTGCCACCGCGGGCCTCGCCAATGAGCAGTTCTTC.

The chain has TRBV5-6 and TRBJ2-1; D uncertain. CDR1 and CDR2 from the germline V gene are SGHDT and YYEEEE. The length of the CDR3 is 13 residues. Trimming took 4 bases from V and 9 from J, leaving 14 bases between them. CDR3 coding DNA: TGTGCCAGCAGCCTGACCAAGAGCCGTGAGCAGTTCTTC. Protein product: CASSLTKSREQFF.

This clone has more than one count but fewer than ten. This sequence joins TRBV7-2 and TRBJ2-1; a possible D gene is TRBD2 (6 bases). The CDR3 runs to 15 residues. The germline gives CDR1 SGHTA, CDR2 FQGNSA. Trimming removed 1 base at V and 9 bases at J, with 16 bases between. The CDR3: CASSLDGSSYGEQFF. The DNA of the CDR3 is TGTGCCAGCAGCTTAGACGGGAGTAGTTATGGTGAGCAGTTCTTC.

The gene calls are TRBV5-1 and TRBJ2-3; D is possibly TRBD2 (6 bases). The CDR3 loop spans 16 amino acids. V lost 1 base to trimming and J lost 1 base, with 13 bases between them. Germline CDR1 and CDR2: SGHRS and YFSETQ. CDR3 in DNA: TGCGCCAGCAGCTTGACTCCAGGGACTGGCACAGATACGCAGTATTTT. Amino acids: CASSLTPGTGTDTQYF.

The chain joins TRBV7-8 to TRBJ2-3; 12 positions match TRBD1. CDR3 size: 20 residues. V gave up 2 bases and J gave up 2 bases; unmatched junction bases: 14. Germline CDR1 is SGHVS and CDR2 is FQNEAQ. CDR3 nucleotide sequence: TGTGCCAGCAGCTTAATAGTTCGGGACAGGGGGCTTCACTCCACAGATACGCAGTATTTT. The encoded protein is CASSLIVRDRGLHSTDTQYF.

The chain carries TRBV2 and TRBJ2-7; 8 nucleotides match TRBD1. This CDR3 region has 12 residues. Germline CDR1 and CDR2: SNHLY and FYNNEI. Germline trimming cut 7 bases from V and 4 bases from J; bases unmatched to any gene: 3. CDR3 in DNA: TGTGCCAGCAATGGACAGGGATACGAGCAGTACTTC. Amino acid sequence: CASNGQGYEQYF.

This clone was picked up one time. The CDR3 region has the DNA TGCGCCAGCAGCCCGCGGGGTAGCGGAAACACAGATACGCAGTATTTT. Translated, it gives CASSPRGSGNTDTQYF. The rearrangement uses TRBV5-1 and TRBJ2-3; TRBD2 is a possible D gene (6 bases). The CDR3 consists of 16 residues. Germline V gives CDR1 SGHRS, CDR2 YFSETQ. V lost 4 bases, J lost 2 bases, and 17 bases lay in between.

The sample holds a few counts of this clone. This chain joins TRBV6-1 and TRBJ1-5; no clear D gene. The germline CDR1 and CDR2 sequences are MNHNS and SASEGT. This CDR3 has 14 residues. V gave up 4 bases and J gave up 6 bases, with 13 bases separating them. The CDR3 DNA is TGTGCCAGCAGTGGGACGGTGTTGGGTCAGCCCCAGCATTTT. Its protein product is CASSGTVLGQPQHF.

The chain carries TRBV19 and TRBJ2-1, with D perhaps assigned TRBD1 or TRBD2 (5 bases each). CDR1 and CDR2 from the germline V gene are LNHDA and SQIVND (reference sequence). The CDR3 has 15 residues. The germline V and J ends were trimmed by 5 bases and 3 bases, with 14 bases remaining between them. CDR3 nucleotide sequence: TGTGCCAGTAGTCGAGGGGTGGGGGACTACAATGAGCAGTTCTTC. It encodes CASSRGVGDYNEQFF.

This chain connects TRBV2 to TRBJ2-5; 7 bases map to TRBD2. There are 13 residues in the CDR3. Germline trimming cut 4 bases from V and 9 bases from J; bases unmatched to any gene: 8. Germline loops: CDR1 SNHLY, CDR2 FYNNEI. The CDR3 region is CASSVSGSAPQYF. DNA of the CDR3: TGTGCCAGCAGTGTTAGCGGGTCTGCCCCCCAGTACTTC.

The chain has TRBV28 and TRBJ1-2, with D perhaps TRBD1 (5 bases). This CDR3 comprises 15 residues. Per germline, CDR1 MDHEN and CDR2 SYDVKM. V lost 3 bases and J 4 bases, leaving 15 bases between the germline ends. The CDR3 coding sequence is TGTGCCAGCAGTTTGGGGCAGACACATACCTATGGCTACACCTTC. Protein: CASSLGQTHTYGYTF.

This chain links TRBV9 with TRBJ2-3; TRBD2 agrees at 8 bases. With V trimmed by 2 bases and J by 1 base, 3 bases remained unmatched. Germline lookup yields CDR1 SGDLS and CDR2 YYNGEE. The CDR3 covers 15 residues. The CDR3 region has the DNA TGTGCCAGCAGCGTGAGCGGGAGAGGCACAGATACGCAGTATTTT. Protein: CASSVSGRGTDTQYF. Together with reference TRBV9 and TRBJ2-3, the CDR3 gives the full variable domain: DSGVTQTPKHLITATGQRVTLRCSPRSGDLSVYWYQQSLDQGLQFLIQYYNGEERAKGNILERFSAQQFPDLHSELNLSSLELGDSALYFCASSVSGRGTDTQYFGPGTRLTVL.

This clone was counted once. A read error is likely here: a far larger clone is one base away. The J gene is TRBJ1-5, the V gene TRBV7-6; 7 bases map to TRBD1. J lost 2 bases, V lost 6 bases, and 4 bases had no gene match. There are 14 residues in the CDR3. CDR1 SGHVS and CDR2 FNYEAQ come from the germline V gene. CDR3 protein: CASSRTGGNQPQHF. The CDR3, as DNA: TGTGCCAGCAGTCGTACAGGGGGCAATCAGCCCCAGCATTTT.

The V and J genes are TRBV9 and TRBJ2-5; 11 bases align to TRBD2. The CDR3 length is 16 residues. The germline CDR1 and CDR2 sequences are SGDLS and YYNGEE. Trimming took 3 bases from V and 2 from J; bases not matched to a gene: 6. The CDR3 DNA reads TGTGCCAGCAGCGCACTAGCGGGAGTAATGCAAGAGACCCAGTACTTC. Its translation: CASSALAGVMQETQYF.

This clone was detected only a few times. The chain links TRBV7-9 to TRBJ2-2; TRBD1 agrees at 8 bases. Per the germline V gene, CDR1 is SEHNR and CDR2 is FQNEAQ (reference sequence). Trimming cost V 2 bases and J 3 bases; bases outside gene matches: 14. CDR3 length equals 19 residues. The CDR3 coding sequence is TGTGCCAGCAGCTTATACGATTGGAGACGGACAGGGCACACCGGGGAGCTGTTTTTT. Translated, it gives CASSLYDWRRTGHTGELFF.

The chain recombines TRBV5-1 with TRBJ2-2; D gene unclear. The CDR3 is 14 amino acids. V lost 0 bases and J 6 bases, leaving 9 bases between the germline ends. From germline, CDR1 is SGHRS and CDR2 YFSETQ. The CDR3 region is CASSLEAGAGELFF. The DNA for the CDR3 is TGCGCCAGCAGCTTGGAGGCAGGCGCCGGGGAGCTGTTTTTT. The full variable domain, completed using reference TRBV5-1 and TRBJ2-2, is KAGVTQTPRYLIKTRGQQVTLSCSPISGHRSVSWYQQTPGQGLQFLFEYFSETQRNKGNFPGRFSGRQFSNSRSEMNVSTLELGDSALYLCASSLEAGAGELFFGEGSRLTVL.

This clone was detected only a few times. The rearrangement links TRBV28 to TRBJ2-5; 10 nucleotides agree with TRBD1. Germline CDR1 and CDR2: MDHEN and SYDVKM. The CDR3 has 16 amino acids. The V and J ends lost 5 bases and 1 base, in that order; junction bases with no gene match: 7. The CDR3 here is CASSPTGTGVQETQYF. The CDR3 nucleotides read TGTGCCAGCAGTCCAACCGGGACAGGGGTCCAAGAGACCCAGTACTTC.

The CDR3 DNA reads as TGCAGTGCGGCGGTGAAGGGTTCGCAGTATTTT. Encoded protein: CSAAVKGSQYF. The gene calls are TRBV20-1 and TRBJ2-3; no clear D. V was cut by 6 bases and J by 10 bases, with 14 bases left in between. This CDR3 has 11 residues. Looked up from germline, CDR1 is DFQATT and CDR2 is SNEGSKA (reference sequence).

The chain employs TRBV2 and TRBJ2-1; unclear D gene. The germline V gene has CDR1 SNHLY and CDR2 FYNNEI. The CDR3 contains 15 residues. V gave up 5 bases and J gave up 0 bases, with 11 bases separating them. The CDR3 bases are TGTGCCAGCAGTCCGACTCAAAGCTCCTACAATGAGCAGTTCTTC. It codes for CASSPTQSSYNEQFF.

The CDR3 region has the DNA TGCGCCAGCAGACGGGCCGGGGAGCTGTTTTTT. Translated, it gives CASRRAGELFF. The V gene is TRBV5-1, the J gene TRBJ2-2; D not certain. Germline CDR1 is SGHRS and CDR2 is YFSETQ. The CDR3 runs to 11 residues. V was clipped by 5 bases and J by 6 bases, with 5 bases between them. Drawing the rest from reference TRBV5-1 and TRBJ2-2, the complete variable domain is KAGVTQTPRYLIKTRGQQVTLSCSPISGHRSVSWYQQTPGQGLQFLFEYFSETQRNKGNFPGRFSGRQFSNSRSEMNVSTLELGDSALYLCASRRAGELFFGEGSRLTVL.

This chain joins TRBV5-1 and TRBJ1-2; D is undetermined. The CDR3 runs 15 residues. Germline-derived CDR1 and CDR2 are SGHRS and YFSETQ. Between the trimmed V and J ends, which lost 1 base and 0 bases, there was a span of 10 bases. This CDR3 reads CASSLTREANYGYTF. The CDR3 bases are TGCGCCAGCAGCTTGACCCGGGAAGCTAACTATGGCTACACCTTC.

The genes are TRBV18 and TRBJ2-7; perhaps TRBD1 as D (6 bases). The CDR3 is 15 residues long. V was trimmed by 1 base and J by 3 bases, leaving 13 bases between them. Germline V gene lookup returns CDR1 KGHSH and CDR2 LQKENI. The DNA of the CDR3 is TGTGCCAGCTCACCACAGGGCAGGGGTCTCTACGAGCAGTACTTC. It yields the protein CASSPQGRGLYEQYF.

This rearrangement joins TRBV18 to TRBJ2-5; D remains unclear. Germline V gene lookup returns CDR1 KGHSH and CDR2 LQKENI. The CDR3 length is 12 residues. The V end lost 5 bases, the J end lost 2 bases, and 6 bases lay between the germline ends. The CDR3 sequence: CASSSQQETQYF. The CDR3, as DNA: TGTGCCAGCTCATCACAGCAAGAGACCCAGTACTTC.

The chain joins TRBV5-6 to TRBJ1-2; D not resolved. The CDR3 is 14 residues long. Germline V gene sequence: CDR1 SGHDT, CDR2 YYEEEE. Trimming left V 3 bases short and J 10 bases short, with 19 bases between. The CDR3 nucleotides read TGTGCCAGCAGCTCTATTGGCCCGGGTGTCGACTACACCTTC. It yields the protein CASSSIGPGVDYTF.

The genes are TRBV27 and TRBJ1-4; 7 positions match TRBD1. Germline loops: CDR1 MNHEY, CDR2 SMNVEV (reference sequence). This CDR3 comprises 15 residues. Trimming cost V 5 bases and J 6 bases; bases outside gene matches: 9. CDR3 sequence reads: CASSPKTGMDEKLFF. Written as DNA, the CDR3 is TGTGCCAGCAGTCCCAAGACAGGGATGGATGAAAAACTGTTTTTT.

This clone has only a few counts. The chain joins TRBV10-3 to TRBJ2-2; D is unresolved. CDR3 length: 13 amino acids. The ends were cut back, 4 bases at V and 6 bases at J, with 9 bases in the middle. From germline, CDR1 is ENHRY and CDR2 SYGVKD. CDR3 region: CAISVGPAGELFF. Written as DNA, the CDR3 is TGTGCCATCAGTGTAGGGCCCGCCGGGGAGCTGTTTTTT.

CDR3 DNA: TGTGCCAGCAGCTCCCCGTTGAGGAGTGCATTAACCGGGGAGCTGTTTTTT. It yields the protein CASSSPLRSALTGELFF. V gene TRBV7-8 combines with J gene TRBJ2-2, with D hard to call. Germline values: CDR1 SGHVS, CDR2 FQNEAQ. V was cut by 4 bases and J by 5 bases, with 20 bases left in between. The CDR3 contains 17 residues.

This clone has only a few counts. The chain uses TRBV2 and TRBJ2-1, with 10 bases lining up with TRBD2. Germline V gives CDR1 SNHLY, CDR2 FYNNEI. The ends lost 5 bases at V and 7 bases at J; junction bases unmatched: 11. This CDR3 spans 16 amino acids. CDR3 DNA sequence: TGTGCCAGCAGTCCACTAGCGGGACTTGATCGGAATGAGCAGTTCTTC. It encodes CASSPLAGLDRNEQFF.

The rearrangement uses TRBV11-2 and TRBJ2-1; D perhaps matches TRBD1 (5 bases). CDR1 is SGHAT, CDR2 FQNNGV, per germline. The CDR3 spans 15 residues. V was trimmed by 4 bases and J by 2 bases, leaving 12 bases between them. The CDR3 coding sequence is TGTGCCAGCAGCTACGAAGGGGAACCCTACAATGAGCAGTTCTTC. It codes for CASSYEGEPYNEQFF.